This T cell receptor (beta chain) comes out of a study of OX40 agonist ivuxolimab in advanced cancers. Study context: In three patients, partial responses were observed, one with hepatocellular carcinoma and two with cutaneous melanoma. Study-wide points: Antigens targeted by the expanded peripheral T cells were not determined.

The CDR3 has 14 residues. Germline V lookup: CDR1 SGHVS, CDR2 FNYEAQ. V trimming: 2 bases; J trimming: 5 bases; junction bases outside the gene matches: 5. The sample holds one count of this clone. What it binds is unknown. Produced via immunoSEQ multiplex PCR; TCRdb's table is partial and in-frame only. The profile shows about 75,000 clones, around 87% of them singletons. The receptor comes from an adult with an advanced solid tumor such as melanoma, head and neck, liver or kidney cancer. The material was CD4+ or CD8+ T cells sorted from blood, obtained in a trial of the OX40 agonist ivuxolimab. The V and J genes are TRBV7-6 and TRBJ2-7, with 8 positions matching TRBD1. CDR3 bases: TGTGCCAGCAGCTTAATCTCAGGGGGCGACGAGCAGTACTTC. The encoded protein is CASSLISGGDEQYF. Full variable domain (rest looked up from reference TRBV7-6 and TRBJ2-7): GAGVSQSPRYKVTKRGQDVALRCDPISGHVSLYWYRQALGQGPEFLTYFNYEAQQDKSGLPNDRFSAERPEGSISTLTIQRTEQRDSAMYRCASSLISGGDEQYFGPGTRLTVT.